This note documents a single T cell receptor (beta chain) sequence. The junction differs from germline at one of its ends, possibly a read error. The sample originates from a study of blood T cells in healthy people across ages. Germline CDR1 MNHEY, CDR2 SMNVEV (reference sequence). The CDR3 is 14 residues long. Using a J-beta primer mix together with a sample-barcoded 5' primer, a second PCR was run for roughly 7 to 11 cycles. Via MiXCR, TCRdb re-called the 5' RACE reads, giving one row per CDR3 protein. Of 1.2 million to 1.5 million distinct CDR3 sequences listed, roughly 59% are singletons. V gene TRBV27 combines with J gene TRBJ2-4; D may be TRBD1 (6 bases). The J call may not be correct, given that the DNA end is closer to TRBJ2-7. The sequenced sample consisted of blood. This receptor was taken from a man aged 18 to 29 in good health. CDR3 DNA sequence: TGTACCAGCAGTTTATCAAACACAGGGTTCGAGCAGTACTTC. Translation gives CTSSLSNTGFEQYF.